Following are 16 T cell receptor beta chains from one sample sequenced in a study of blood T cell repertoires in COVID-19. The data were produced by immunoSEQ multiplex PCR, yet TCRdb's version contains in-frame clones alone and is incomplete. The sample gives approximately 60,000 clones, roughly 77% of which show up once; approximately 15% is in the top ten. Sequencing used peripheral blood. Receptors were obtained from an elderly man with acute or convalescent COVID-19.

CDR3 in amino acids: CASSLDREDIQYF. CDR3 DNA sequence: TGTGCCAGCAGCTTGGACAGGGAGGACATTCAGTACTTC. The chain has TRBV7-3 and TRBJ2-4; 8 nucleotides agree with TRBD1. The germline V gene encodes CDR1 SGHTA and CDR2 FQGTGA. The length of the CDR3 is 13 residues. After removal of 3 bases from V and 8 bases from J, the junction contained 3 bases not matched to a gene.

This sequence joins TRBV3-1 (or the pseudogene TRBV3-2) and TRBJ2-4; 7 positions match TRBD2. This CDR3 comprises 13 residues. V dropped 4 bases and J dropped 9; count of bases not matched to a gene: 6. Germline CDR1 is LGHDT and CDR2 is YNNKEL (reference sequence). CDR3 in DNA: TGTGCCAGCAGCCCAGGCCCGGGGGGCATTCAGTACTTC. Translation: CASSPGPGGIQYF.

The genes are TRBV2 and TRBJ1-1; 10 positions match TRBD1. Germline CDR1 and CDR2: SNHLY and FYNNEI. The CDR3 contains 14 residues. Unmatched junction bases numbered 6, after V lost 6 bases and J lost 5 bases. CDR3 amino acids: CASSPGTGETEAFF. Written as DNA, the CDR3 is TGTGCCAGCAGCCCCGGGACAGGGGAAACTGAAGCTTTCTTT.

The chain combines TRBV3-1 (or the pseudogene TRBV3-2) with TRBJ1-6; D remains ambiguous. Germline V gene data show CDR1 as LGHDT and CDR2 as YNNKEL (reference sequence). Trimming pared 4 bases from V and 7 bases from J, leaving 14 bases between. The CDR3 is made up of 15 amino acids. The CDR3 loop reads CASSPNLRRNSPLHF. The DNA of the CDR3 is TGTGCCAGCAGCCCCAACCTCCGGAGGAATTCACCCCTCCACTTT.

This clone is a singleton in its sample. The J gene is TRBJ1-6, the V gene TRBV28; 8 bases fit TRBD1. Per germline, CDR1 MDHEN and CDR2 SYDVKM. The CDR3 spans 15 residues. Trimming cost V 2 bases and J 12 bases; bases outside gene matches: 9. The CDR3: CASSLSARGHGPLHF. CDR3 in DNA: TGTGCCAGCAGTTTAAGTGCCAGGGGGCACGGACCCCTCCACTTT. The entire variable domain, with the rest obtained from reference TRBV28 and TRBJ1-6, is as follows: DVKVTQSSRYLVKRTGEKVFLECVQDMDHENMFWYRQDPGLGLRLIYFSYDVKMKEKGDIPEGYSVSREKKERFSLILESASTNQTSMYLCASSLSARGHGPLHFGNGTRLTVT.

This clone was recorded a few times. The rearrangement uses TRBV11-2 and TRBJ1-1; 8 nucleotides agree with TRBD1. The germline gives CDR1 SGHAT, CDR2 FQNNGV. The CDR3 extends over 15 amino acids. The V and J ends lost 3 bases and 7 bases, in that order; junction bases with no gene match: 10. CDR3 sequence reads: CASSLTGQGGGEAFF. The CDR3, as DNA: TGTGCCAGCAGCTTGACCGGACAGGGAGGAGGTGAAGCTTTCTTT. Filled out from reference TRBV11-2 and TRBJ1-1, the complete variable domain reads EAGVAQSPRYKIIEKRQSVAFWCNPISGHATLYWYQQILGQGPKLLIQFQNNGVVDDSQLPKDRFSAERLKGVDSTLKIQPAKLEDSAVYLCASSLTGQGGGEAFFGQGTRLTVV.

This sequence joins TRBV9 and TRBJ2-3, with 12 bases aligning to TRBD2. V lost 3 bases and J lost 1; bases outside the gene matches: 6. The CDR3 spans 17 residues. The germline V gene has CDR1 SGDLS and CDR2 YYNGEE. The CDR3 DNA is TGTGCCAGCAGCGGACTAGCGGGGGTGGTGGGCACAGATACGCAGTATTTT. It codes for CASSGLAGVVGTDTQYF.

This clone appeared once. The chain uses TRBV11-3 and TRBJ2-7, with 12 bases matching TRBD1. Germline CDR1 and CDR2: SGHNT and YENEEA. The V gene end was trimmed by 2 bases and the J gene end by 5 bases; junction bases not matched to a gene: 4. The CDR3 covers 15 residues. This CDR3 reads CASSLSGTGGNEQYF. The CDR3 region has the DNA TGTGCCAGCAGCTTAAGTGGGACAGGGGGCAACGAGCAGTACTTC.

The chain uses TRBV30 and TRBJ1-4, with 7 nucleotides matching TRBD1. This CDR3 has 17 residues. Germline assignment: CDR1 GTSNPN and CDR2 SVGIG (reference sequence). The V gene end was trimmed by 7 bases and the J gene end by 0 bases; junction bases not matched to a gene: 14. Written as DNA, the CDR3 is TGTGCCTATAAGGAGGGGGCGCTGGGAGCAACTAATGAAAAACTGTTTTTT. Protein: CAYKEGALGATNEKLFF. The variable domain in full, completed from reference TRBV30 and TRBJ1-4, reads SQTIHQWPATLVQPVGSPLSLECTVEGTSNPNLYWYRQAAGRGLQLLFYSVGIGQISSEVPQNLSASRPQDRQFILSSKKLLLSDSGFYLCAYKEGALGATNEKLFFGSGTQLSVL.

The chain uses TRBV20-1 and TRBJ2-3; TRBD2 aligns across 12 bases. V was clipped by 3 bases and J by 6 bases; unmatched bases: 7. Germline V CDR1 and CDR2: DFQATT, SNEGSKA (reference sequence). This CDR3 contains 15 residues. The CDR3 loop reads CSASHPSGGADTQYF. The CDR3 bases are TGCAGTGCTAGTCATCCTAGCGGGGGGGCGGATACGCAGTATTTT.

The chain recombines TRBV2 with TRBJ1-2; D is unresolved. This CDR3 is built from 14 residues. V lost 6 bases and J lost 4, with 15 bases in between. Germline CDR1 and CDR2: SNHLY and FYNNEI. The CDR3: CASRADLLGYGYTF. The CDR3 nucleotides read TGTGCCAGCAGAGCCGACCTCCTAGGCTATGGCTACACCTTC.

The chain recombines TRBV14 with TRBJ1-2, with TRBD1 matching 9 bases. From germline, CDR1 is SGHDN and CDR2 FVKESK. Trimming at V came to 2 bases and at J to 4 bases, leaving 5 bases not matched to a gene. The CDR3 length is 15 residues. The CDR3 reads CASSQTEGQGYGYTF. The CDR3 coding sequence is TGTGCCAGCAGCCAAACGGAGGGACAGGGCTATGGCTACACCTTC.

This clone was detected a few times. The chain joins TRBV2 to TRBJ2-2, with a tentative D call TRBD2 (6 bases). In germline, CDR1 is SNHLY, CDR2 FYNNEI. V dropped 8 bases and J dropped 3 bases, with 13 bases sitting between them. This CDR3 has 14 residues. CDR3 residues: CASRGNSDTGELFF. CDR3 DNA sequence: TGTGCCAGCCGGGGGAATTCAGACACCGGGGAGCTGTTTTTT.

The chain is built from TRBV6-5 and TRBJ1-2, with 10 bases that match TRBD1. The germline gives CDR1 MNHEY, CDR2 SVGAGI. The J segment lost 3 bases and the V segment lost 4 bases, leaving 5 bases of the junction unmatched. CDR3 size: 15 residues. The CDR3 loop is CASSSGTGVHYGYTF. The DNA of the CDR3 is TGTGCCAGCAGTTCTGGGACAGGGGTACACTATGGCTACACCTTC.

This clone has just a few counts. The chain combines TRBV10-3 with TRBJ1-1, with a tentative D call TRBD1 (5 bases). Germline values: CDR1 ENHRY, CDR2 SYGVKD. The V gene lost 3 bases and the J gene lost 1 base, with 9 bases spanning the gap. There are 14 residues in the CDR3. DNA of the CDR3: TGTGCCATCAGTGACCAAAGGGGGAACACTGAAGCTTTCTTT. Amino acid sequence: CAISDQRGNTEAFF.

The chain links TRBV30 to TRBJ1-3; no reliable D call. Germline V gene lookup returns CDR1 GTSNPN and CDR2 SVGIG (reference sequence). V gave up 0 bases and J gave up 4 bases, with 7 bases separating them. The CDR3 is made up of 13 amino acids. CDR3 loop: CAWSVLVGNTIYF. Here the CDR3 DNA reads TGTGCCTGGAGTGTACTGGTCGGAAACACCATATATTTT.